These 9 T cell receptor beta chains were all obtained from the same sample, sequenced in a study of Ad26.COV2.S vaccination and SARS-CoV-2 variants. Stated treatment: roughly 18 received Ad26.COV2.S at low or high dose, single or two shots; 5 received placebo; per-sample allocation not given. Specimen acquisition occurred on day 63 following the initial vaccine or placebo injection. TCRdb keeps only in-frame clones here, not all; method: immunoSEQ multiplex PCR. This sample has around 270,000 clones, with about 83% found just once. Sequenced material: peripheral blood, taken in a trial of Ad26.COV2.S vaccine versus placebo. The receptors were sampled from a person aged 18-65 years who received the Ad26.COV2.S COVID-19 vaccine or a placebo.

This clone was seen just once. The chain carries TRBV5-1 and TRBJ2-2; 7 bases line up with TRBD1. The CDR3 covers 15 residues. The V gene's germline CDR1 is SGHRS and CDR2 YFSETQ. V lost 2 bases and J lost 4; bases outside the gene matches: 5. DNA for the CDR3: TGCGCCAGCAGCTTCAAGGGGGCGGGCACCGGGGAGCTGTTTTTT. The encoded protein is CASSFKGAGTGELFF.

This clone showed up just once. J is TRBJ1-2 and V is TRBV7-9; perhaps TRBD1 as D (6 bases). The germline V and J ends were trimmed by 6 bases and 4 bases, with 15 bases remaining between them. Germline CDR1 SEHNR, CDR2 FQNEAQ (reference sequence). The CDR3 totals 14 residues. The CDR3 nucleotides read TGTGCCAGCAGGCAGGGGTTTTGGGCCTATGGCTACACCTTC. It yields the protein CASRQGFWAYGYTF.

This CDR3 is CASSEGQATEAFF. The CDR3 DNA sequence: TGTGCCAGCAGTGAAGGGCAAGCCACTGAAGCTTTCTTT. J is TRBJ1-1 and V is TRBV25-1; D remains ambiguous. V lost 2 bases and J lost 4, with 8 bases in between. The CDR3 extends over 13 amino acids. Germline CDR1 reads MGHDK; CDR2 reads SYGVNS.

This rearrangement joins TRBV18 to TRBJ2-1; 9 bases map to TRBD1. V was clipped by 5 bases and J by 7 bases; unmatched bases: 3. CDR1 is KGHSH and CDR2 is LQKENI in the germline V gene. CDR3 size: 13 residues. The CDR3 DNA reads TGTGCCAGCTCAGCCGGGACAGGGAATGAGCAGTTCTTC. Protein sequence: CASSAGTGNEQFF.

The chain is built from TRBV19 and TRBJ2-1, with D perhaps TRBD1 or TRBD2 (6 bases each). V dropped 9 bases and J dropped 7 bases, with 16 bases sitting between them. From germline, CDR1 is LNHDA and CDR2 SQIVND (reference sequence). This CDR3 comprises 13 residues. The CDR3 nucleotides are TGTGCCAGCACCCCCTGGAGGGGGAATGAGCAGTTCTTC. Its translation is CASTPWRGNEQFF. Full variable domain (outside the CDR3, taken from reference TRBV19 and TRBJ2-1): DGGITQSPKYLFRKEGQNVTLSCEQNLNHDAMYWYRQDPGQGLRLIYYSQIVNDFQKGDIAEGYSVSREKKESFPLTVTSAQKNPTAFYLCASTPWRGNEQFFGPGTRLTVL.

V gene TRBV7-8 combines with J gene TRBJ2-2; 16 bases agree with TRBD2. Germline V gene lookup returns CDR1 SGHVS and CDR2 FQNEAQ. With 1 base clipped from V and 4 bases from J, the junction kept 6 bases outside the gene matches. This CDR3 contains 19 residues. The CDR3 region is CASSLGRGTSGRATGELFF. The DNA of the CDR3 is TGTGCCAGCAGCTTAGGGCGAGGGACTAGCGGGAGGGCCACCGGGGAGCTGTTTTTT.

The rearrangement links TRBV2 to TRBJ1-6; 9 bases line up with TRBD1. Germline V gene data show CDR1 as SNHLY and CDR2 as FYNNEI. V lost 6 bases, J lost 6 bases, and 6 bases stayed unmatched. There are 15 residues in the CDR3. CDR3 in DNA: TGTGCCAGCAGGGCCGGGACAGGGATTAATTCACCCCTCCACTTT. It specifies CASRAGTGINSPLHF.

The genes are TRBV3-1 (or the pseudogene TRBV3-2) and TRBJ2-3; 7 nucleotides line up with TRBD2. The V and J ends lost 5 bases and 1 base, in that order; junction bases with no gene match: 9. Germline assignment: CDR1 LGHDT and CDR2 YNNKEL (reference sequence). The CDR3 totals 16 residues. Written as DNA, the CDR3 is TGTGCCAGCAGCGCCGGAGGCGGGAGACGCACAGATACGCAGTATTTT. It is translated as CASSAGGGRRTDTQYF.

V usage is TRBV2 and J usage is TRBJ2-2; TRBD2 matches at 9 bases. The CDR3 spans 16 residues. Germline V lookup: CDR1 SNHLY, CDR2 FYNNEI. Germline trimming cut 7 bases from V and 8 bases from J; bases unmatched to any gene: 14. CDR3 in amino acids: CASTPSGTSYAGELFF. CDR3 in DNA: TGTGCCAGCACTCCATCTGGGACTAGCTACGCGGGGGAGCTGTTTTTT.